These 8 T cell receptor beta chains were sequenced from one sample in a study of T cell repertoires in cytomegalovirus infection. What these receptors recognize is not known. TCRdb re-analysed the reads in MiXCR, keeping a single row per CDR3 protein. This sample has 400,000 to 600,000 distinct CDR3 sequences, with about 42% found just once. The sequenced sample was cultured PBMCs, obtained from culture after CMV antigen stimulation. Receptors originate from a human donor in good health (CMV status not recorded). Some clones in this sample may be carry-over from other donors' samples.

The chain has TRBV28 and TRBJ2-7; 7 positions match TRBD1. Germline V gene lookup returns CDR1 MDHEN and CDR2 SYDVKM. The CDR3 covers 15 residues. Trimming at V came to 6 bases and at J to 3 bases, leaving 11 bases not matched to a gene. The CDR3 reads CASSWEPGQNYEQYF. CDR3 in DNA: TGTGCCAGCAGCTGGGAACCGGGACAGAACTACGAGCAGTACTTC.

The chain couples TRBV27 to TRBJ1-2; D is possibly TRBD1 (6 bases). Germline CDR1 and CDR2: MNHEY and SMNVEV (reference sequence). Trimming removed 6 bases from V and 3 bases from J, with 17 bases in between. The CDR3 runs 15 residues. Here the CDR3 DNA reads TGTGCCAGCAGCCTAACCCAGGGGCACGACTATGGCTACACCTTC. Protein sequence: CASSLTQGHDYGYTF.

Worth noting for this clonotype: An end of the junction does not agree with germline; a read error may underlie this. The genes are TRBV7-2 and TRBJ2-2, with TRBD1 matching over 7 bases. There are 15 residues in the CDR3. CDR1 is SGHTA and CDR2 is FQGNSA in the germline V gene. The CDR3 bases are TGTGCCTGCAGTAACAGGGGCCTTAACACCGGGGAGCTGTTTTTT. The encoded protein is CACSNRGLNTGELFF.

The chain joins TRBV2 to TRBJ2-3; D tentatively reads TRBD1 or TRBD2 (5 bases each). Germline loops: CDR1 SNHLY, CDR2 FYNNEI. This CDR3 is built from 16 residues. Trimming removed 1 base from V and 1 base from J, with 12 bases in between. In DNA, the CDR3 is TGTGCCAGCAGTGAAGGACCGTTGGGGGGCACAGATACGCAGTATTTT. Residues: CASSEGPLGGTDTQYF.

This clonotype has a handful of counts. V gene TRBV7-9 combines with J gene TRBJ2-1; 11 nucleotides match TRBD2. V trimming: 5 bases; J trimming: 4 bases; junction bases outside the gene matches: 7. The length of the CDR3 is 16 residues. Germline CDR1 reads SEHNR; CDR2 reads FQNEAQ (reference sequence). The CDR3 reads CASSATGTSGYNEQFF. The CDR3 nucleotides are TGTGCCAGCAGCGCAACCGGGACTAGCGGTTACAATGAGCAGTTCTTC.

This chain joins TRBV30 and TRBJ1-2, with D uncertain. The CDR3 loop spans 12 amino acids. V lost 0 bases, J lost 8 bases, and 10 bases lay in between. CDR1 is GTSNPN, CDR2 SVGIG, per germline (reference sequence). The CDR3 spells CAWSVYAAGYTF. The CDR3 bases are TGTGCCTGGAGTGTATACGCCGCGGGCTACACCTTC.

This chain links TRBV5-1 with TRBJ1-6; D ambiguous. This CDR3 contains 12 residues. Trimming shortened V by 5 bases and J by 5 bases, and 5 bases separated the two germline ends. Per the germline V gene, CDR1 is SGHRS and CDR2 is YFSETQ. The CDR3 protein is CASSNDNSPLHF. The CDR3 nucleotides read TGCGCCAGCAGTAACGATAATTCACCCCTCCACTTT.

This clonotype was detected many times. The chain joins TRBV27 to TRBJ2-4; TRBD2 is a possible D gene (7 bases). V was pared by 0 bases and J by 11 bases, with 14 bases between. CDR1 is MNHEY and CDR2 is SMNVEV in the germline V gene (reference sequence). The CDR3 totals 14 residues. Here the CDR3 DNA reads TGTGCCAGCAGTTTATCGGGGGGGCCCACCCTTCAGTACTTC. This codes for CASSLSGGPTLQYF.